One sample yielded the 24 T cell receptor beta chains listed below, sequenced in a study of post-analysis software for immune sequencing data. Points from the study as a whole: Comparison of patients with controls showed 4 to 6 TRBV segments more frequent in patients, TRBV5-6, TRBV5-1 and TRBV20-1 among them.

Each TCR beta cDNA library carried unique molecular identifiers. From the PCR reads, TCRdb called clonotypes with MiXCR, one entry per CDR3 protein. The table records 750,000 to 950,000 distinct CDR3 sequences, 46% of them present only once. These receptors are not linked to any known antigen. Source material: blood. The receptors were gathered from a girl under 18 with multiple sclerosis.

This clonotype was seen a handful of times. The CDR3 here is CASSLAGRGQGETQYF. CDR3 nucleotides: TGCGCCAGCAGCTTGGCCGGAAGGGGTCAGGGCGAGACCCAGTACTTC. The chain employs TRBV5-1 and TRBJ2-5, with a possible D match to TRBD1 (5 bases). The length of the CDR3 is 16 residues. Germline-derived CDR1 and CDR2 are SGHRS and YFSETQ. V was shortened by 0 bases and J by 5 bases, with 17 bases between the two germline ends.

The V call is TRBV29-1, the J call TRBJ2-7, with D possibly being TRBD2 (6 bases). Trimming took off 7 bases at V and 7 bases at J, with 14 bases between the two ends. CDR3 length: 11 residues. From germline, CDR1 is SQVTM and CDR2 ANQGSEA. In DNA form, the CDR3 reads TGCAGCGCCCGAGGCGGGGATGAGCAGTACTTC. This translates into CSARGGDEQYF.

The rearrangement uses TRBV29-1 and TRBJ1-6; the D is unclear. This CDR3 spans 15 amino acids. CDR1 is SQVTM and CDR2 is ANQGSEA in the germline V gene. V dropped 8 bases and J dropped 6 bases, with 20 bases sitting between them. The CDR3 sequence: CSTNKGPAGNSPLHF. Written as DNA, the CDR3 is TGCAGCACAAACAAAGGTCCTGCGGGTAATTCACCCCTCCACTTT.

The rearrangement uses TRBV12-3 or TRBV12-4 and TRBJ2-7; the match to TRBD2 covers 12 bases. The CDR3 is 16 residues long. V dropped 3 bases and J dropped 2; count of bases not matched to a gene: 5. The CDR3 DNA reads as TGTGCCAGCAGTTTTGGACTAGCGGGATCCACCTACGAGCAGTACTTC. This gives the protein CASSFGLAGSTYEQYF.

The chain is built from TRBV4-2 and TRBJ2-1; 9 bases are a match to TRBD2. There are 15 residues in the CDR3. Germline CDR1 reads LGHNA; CDR2 reads YNFKEQ. V trimming: 4 bases; J trimming: 9 bases; junction bases outside the gene matches: 10. The CDR3 sequence is CASSPSDGGRVEQFF. The CDR3 nucleotides read TGTGCCAGCAGCCCAAGCGACGGCGGGAGGGTTGAGCAGTTCTTC.

The J gene is TRBJ2-7, the V gene TRBV9; 12 nucleotides agree with TRBD2. Germline V gene lookup returns CDR1 SGDLS and CDR2 YYNGEE. The CDR3 is made up of 16 amino acids. Unmatched junction bases numbered 6, after V lost 3 bases and J lost 2 bases. The CDR3 DNA is TGTGCCAGCAGCGCAGGACTAGCGGGGTCGCCCTACGAGCAGTACTTC. It specifies CASSAGLAGSPYEQYF. The variable domain in full, completed from reference TRBV9 and TRBJ2-7, reads DSGVTQTPKHLITATGQRVTLRCSPRSGDLSVYWYQQSLDQGLQFLIQYYNGEERAKGNILERFSAQQFPDLHSELNLSSLELGDSALYFCASSAGLAGSPYEQYFGPGTRLTVT.

This clonotype has only a few counts. The chain uses TRBV30 and TRBJ1-2; D gene ambiguous. CDR1 is GTSNPN, CDR2 SVGIG, per germline (reference sequence). Trimming left V 0 bases short and J 6 bases short, with 8 bases between. The CDR3 spans 12 residues. The CDR3: CAWSVGGDGYTF. The CDR3 DNA reads TGTGCCTGGAGTGTTGGAGGTGATGGCTACACCTTC.

The chain is built from TRBV5-1 and TRBJ2-3, with D unresolved. CDR1 SGHRS and CDR2 YFSETQ come from the germline V gene. Trimming cost V 8 bases and J 4 bases, with 11 bases left between them. CDR3 length: 12 residues. The CDR3 here is CASAPMADTQYF. The DNA of the CDR3 is TGCGCCAGTGCCCCTATGGCAGATACGCAGTATTTT.

V usage is TRBV29-1 and J usage is TRBJ2-7, with D perhaps being TRBD1 or TRBD2 (5 bases each). With 7 bases removed from V and 4 bases from J, the gap between germline ends came to 20 bases. The CDR3 totals 14 residues. CDR1 and CDR2 from the germline V gene are SQVTM and ANQGSEA. The CDR3: CSAYTGTAEYEQYF. CDR3 in DNA: TGCAGCGCCTACACCGGGACGGCCGAATACGAGCAGTACTTC.

At least ten counts were recorded for this clonotype. The junction and the germline gene differ at one end; a read error may be behind it. The genes are TRBV7-2 and TRBJ2-5; D is unclear. Germline V lookup: CDR1 SGHTA, CDR2 FQGNSA. CDR3 length equals 12 residues. CDR3 DNA: TGTGCCAGCAGTTTAGCTCTTGAGACCCAGTACTTC. Amino acid sequence: CASSLALETQYF.

This chain's CDR3 is CASTLGGVETQYF. The CDR3 DNA is TGTGCCAGCACCCTAGGCGGGGTAGAGACCCAGTACTTC. This sequence joins TRBV12-3 or TRBV12-4 and TRBJ2-7; D may be TRBD2 (6 bases). The J call is uncertain, as TRBJ2-5 better fits the DNA end. The CDR3 totals 13 residues.

The chain is built from TRBV6-5 and TRBJ1-2; possibly TRBD1 for D (5 bases). The CDR3 runs to 13 residues. The V end was cut by 6 bases, the J end by 4 bases, with 12 bases between. The germline V gene has CDR1 MNHEY and CDR2 SVGAGI. DNA for the CDR3: TGTGCCAGCAGGTCAGACAGATTCTATGGCTACACCTTC. Translated: CASRSDRFYGYTF.

The DNA of the CDR3 is TGTGCCAGCAGCTCAGAATACAGGGGCTACGAGCAGTACTTC. This translates into CASSSEYRGYEQYF. The V gene is TRBV7-9, the J gene TRBJ2-5; 7 positions agree with TRBD1. Judging by the DNA end, TRBJ2-7 fits better; the J call may be wrong. This CDR3 contains 14 residues. Germline V gene lookup returns CDR1 SEHNR and CDR2 FQNEAQ (reference sequence).

The chain joins TRBV7-8 to TRBJ1-4, with 9 bases that match TRBD1. CDR3 size: 16 residues. V shed 5 bases and J 6 bases; nucleotides not matched to a gene: 10. Germline-derived CDR1 and CDR2 are SGHVS and FQNEAQ. The CDR3 region has the DNA TGTGCCAGCAGCCCCGGGACAGGGTCAATTTATGAAAAACTGTTTTTT. The encoded protein is CASSPGTGSIYEKLFF.

The rearrangement uses TRBV28 and TRBJ1-2; TRBD1 agrees at 8 bases. Looked up from germline, CDR1 is MDHEN and CDR2 is SYDVKM. Trimming at V came to 5 bases and at J to 4 bases, leaving 12 bases not matched to a gene. The CDR3 runs 16 residues. The CDR3 sequence: CASSRCRQGLPYGYTF. The CDR3 coding sequence is TGTGCCAGCAGTCGATGCCGACAGGGGCTACCCTATGGCTACACCTTC.

The chain has TRBV28 and TRBJ2-2, with D perhaps matching TRBD1 (6 bases). Trimming stripped 5 bases from V and 3 bases from J, with 10 bases between. The germline gives CDR1 MDHEN, CDR2 SYDVKM. This CDR3 contains 14 residues. The CDR3 region is CASSETGYTGELFF. CDR3 in DNA: TGTGCCAGCAGTGAGACAGGATACACCGGGGAGCTGTTTTTT.

The V call is TRBV4-2, the J call TRBJ2-1; D tentatively fits TRBD1 or TRBD2 (5 bases each). The V end was cut by 0 bases, the J end by 9 bases, with 18 bases between. Germline V gives CDR1 LGHNA, CDR2 YNFKEQ. The CDR3 has 16 amino acids. The CDR3 sequence is CASSQDPGPTNGEQFF. CDR3 in DNA: TGTGCCAGCAGCCAAGATCCGGGACCAACAAATGGTGAGCAGTTCTTC.

The chain links TRBV6-5 to TRBJ1-2; TRBD1 is a possible D gene (5 bases). Germline CDR1 and CDR2: MNHEY and SVGAGI. V lost 8 bases and J lost 8, with 18 bases in between. This CDR3 is built from 13 residues. The CDR3 is CASFTRGRAGYTF. CDR3 in DNA: TGTGCCAGCTTCACGAGGGGTAGGGCCGGCTACACCTTC.

This clonotype was seen more than once but under ten times. V gene TRBV11-1 combines with J gene TRBJ2-1, with TRBD2 matching over 11 bases. CDR1 is SGHAT and CDR2 is FQDESV in the germline V gene (reference sequence). V trimming: 4 bases; J trimming: 8 bases; junction bases outside the gene matches: 7. The CDR3 extends over 15 amino acids. This chain's CDR3 is CASSSTSGSIDEQFF. DNA for the CDR3: TGTGCCAGCAGCTCCACTAGCGGGAGTATCGATGAGCAGTTCTTC.

This clonotype was counted a few times. The chain employs TRBV7-9 and TRBJ2-1; TRBD1 might be the D (6 bases). V dropped 2 bases and J dropped 13 bases, with 12 bases sitting between them. From germline, CDR1 is SEHNR and CDR2 FQNEAQ (reference sequence). The CDR3 sequence is 12 residues long. CDR3 region: CASSLSGDRQFF. In nucleotides, the CDR3 is TGTGCCAGCAGCTTATCAGGGGATAGACAGTTCTTC.

The count of this clonotype is one. V and J are TRBV11-3 and TRBJ2-1, with D possibly TRBD2 on 5 matching bases. The germline V gene encodes CDR1 SGHNT and CDR2 YENEEA. The CDR3 has 14 residues. V lost 4 bases, J lost 8 bases, and 15 bases lay in between. Written as DNA, the CDR3 is TGTGCCAGCAGCTCCACCGGGAAGCGCGATGAGCAGTTCTTC. Its protein product is CASSSTGKRDEQFF.

This clonotype was detected only a few times. The chain joins TRBV28 to TRBJ2-5; TRBD1 agrees at 9 bases. The CDR3 is 17 residues long. CDR1 and CDR2 from the germline V gene are MDHEN and SYDVKM. Trimming removed 5 bases from V and 1 base from J; junction bases left unmatched: 11. The CDR3 is CASSQGTGKGIQETQYF. The DNA of the CDR3 is TGTGCCAGCAGTCAGGGGACAGGGAAAGGGATCCAAGAGACCCAGTACTTC.

The J gene is TRBJ2-5, the V gene TRBV5-1, with no clear D. This CDR3 spans 11 amino acids. Trimming left V 7 bases short and J 2 bases short, with 6 bases between. Germline V gene sequence: CDR1 SGHRS, CDR2 YFSETQ. DNA for the CDR3: TGCGCCAGCCAGTCACAAGAGACCCAGTACTTC. This gives the protein CASQSQETQYF. The full variable domain, its missing parts supplied by reference TRBV5-1 and TRBJ2-5, is KAGVTQTPRYLIKTRGQQVTLSCSPISGHRSVSWYQQTPGQGLQFLFEYFSETQRNKGNFPGRFSGRQFSNSRSEMNVSTLELGDSALYLCASQSQETQYFGPGTRLLVL.

The chain couples TRBV15 to TRBJ1-2; the D is unclear. V lost 4 bases and J lost 4, with 10 bases in between. The germline gives CDR1 LNHNV, CDR2 YYDKDF (reference sequence). This CDR3 region has 13 residues. For the CDR3, the DNA is TGTGCCACCAGCACCATGATAGGCTATGGCTACACCTTC. Its translation is CATSTMIGYGYTF.